This T cell receptor beta chain was identified in a study of control samples from healthy donors and cancer patients. The assay was immunoSEQ multiplex PCR, and TCRdb's table has in-frame clones only and misses some. The table has 120,000 to 150,000 clones, approximately 91% seen once; the top ten hold approximately 3.2%. This CDR3 has 15 amino acids. V lost 6 bases, J lost 7 bases, and 8 bases stayed unmatched. Germline CDR1 reads MNHEY; CDR2 reads SVGAGI. The rearrangement uses TRBV6-5 and TRBJ1-6; 8 bases match TRBD1. The TCR comes from a young man in good health. The sample taken for sequencing was blood. The CDR3: CASRADRGGNSPLHF. CDR3 in DNA: TGTGCCAGCAGGGCCGACAGGGGAGGCAATTCACCCCTCCACTTT.